The 19 T cell receptor beta chains listed next were all sequenced from one sample in a study of cytomegalovirus exposure and HLA in healthy donors. 13 Jbeta primers and 60 Vbeta primers were used for the PCR. Only in-frame clones appear in the TCRdb table, and some are missing; sequencing was by immunoSEQ multiplex PCR. The profile shows about 67,000 clones, around 67% of them singletons. Sequenced: PBMCs. The receptor source for this set is a woman aged 30 to 39 in good health and CMV-seronegative.

The chain has TRBV5-6 and TRBJ2-5, with D hard to call. The germline V gene has CDR1 SGHDT and CDR2 YYEEEE. This CDR3 comprises 15 residues. The germline V and J ends were trimmed by 4 bases and 5 bases, with 18 bases remaining between them. The CDR3 sequence is CASSLFADSWETQYF. CDR3 nucleotides: TGTGCCAGCAGCCTATTCGCCGATTCGTGGGAGACCCAGTACTTC.

The chain links TRBV5-4 to TRBJ1-6, with 8 bases fitting TRBD1. The CDR3 is made up of 17 amino acids. CDR1 SGHNT and CDR2 YYREEE come from the germline V gene (reference sequence). V dropped 3 bases and J dropped 9; count of bases not matched to a gene: 14. The chain's CDR3 is CASSSLAGTGTRSPLHF. CDR3 coding DNA: TGTGCCAGCAGCTCTCTAGCCGGGACAGGAACCCGTTCACCCCTCCACTTT.

The chain joins TRBV7-9 to TRBJ2-7; 15 bases line up with TRBD2. In germline, CDR1 is SEHNR, CDR2 FQNEAQ (reference sequence). The CDR3 is made up of 15 amino acids. Germline trimming cut 3 bases from V and 7 bases from J; bases unmatched to any gene: 4. The CDR3 coding sequence is TGTGCCAGCAGCTTTAGGACTAGCGGGGGGGGTGAGCAGTACTTC. It translates to CASSFRTSGGGEQYF.

This chain links TRBV7-2 with TRBJ1-6, with a tentative D call TRBD1 (6 bases). The CDR3 sequence is 16 residues long. Germline V lookup: CDR1 SGHTA, CDR2 FQGNSA. V was cut by 1 base and J by 5 bases, with 12 bases left in between. Written as DNA, the CDR3 is TGTGCCAGCAGCTTAGAGGCCGGGACAAATAATTCACCCCTCCACTTT. This gives the protein CASSLEAGTNNSPLHF. Variable domain in full (rest from reference TRBV7-2 and TRBJ1-6): GAGVSQSPSNKVTEKGKDVELRCDPISGHTALYWYRQSLGQGLEFLIYFQGNSAPDKSGLPSDRFSAERTGGSVSTLTIQRTQQEDSAVYLCASSLEAGTNNSPLHFGNGTRLTVT.

The gene calls are TRBV28 and TRBJ1-2; D gene uncertain. Trimming took off 2 bases at V and 6 bases at J, with 16 bases between the two ends. The CDR3 has 15 amino acids. Per the germline V gene, CDR1 is MDHEN and CDR2 is SYDVKM. The CDR3: CASSLTGFGKHGYTF. The CDR3 DNA follows: TGTGCCAGCAGTTTAACTGGGTTCGGGAAGCATGGCTACACCTTC.

V and J are TRBV5-4 and TRBJ1-2; a possible D gene is TRBD1 (5 bases). The CDR3 has 15 residues. Germline V gene data show CDR1 as SGHNT and CDR2 as YYREEE (reference sequence). The V gene lost 5 bases and the J gene lost 1 base, with 15 bases spanning the gap. CDR3 coding DNA: TGTGCCAGCAGGGCCCCCGGGACTCTTAACTATGGCTACACCTTC. As protein: CASRAPGTLNYGYTF.

This rearrangement joins TRBV4-1 to TRBJ2-3, with 7 positions matching TRBD2. The CDR3 loop spans 17 amino acids. Germline V lookup: CDR1 MGHRA, CDR2 YSYEKL. With V trimmed by 2 bases and J by 1 base, 9 bases remained unmatched. The CDR3 DNA reads as TGCGCCAGCAGCCAAAGGGAGGGCCTTCGACGCACAGATACGCAGTATTTT. Protein product: CASSQREGLRRTDTQYF.

In its sample, this clone was seen a few times. The chain employs TRBV5-6 and TRBJ1-2; 9 bases align to TRBD1. This CDR3 spans 14 amino acids. The germline V gene encodes CDR1 SGHDT and CDR2 YYEEEE. V lost 2 bases, J lost 7 bases, and 6 bases stayed unmatched. The CDR3 spells CASSFDTGGPGYTF. The DNA of the CDR3 is TGTGCCAGCAGCTTCGACACAGGGGGCCCTGGCTACACCTTC.

The chain's CDR3 is CSGQGVGEKLFF. CDR3 DNA sequence: TGCAGCGGCCAGGGTGTTGGTGAAAAACTGTTTTTT. V is TRBV29-1 and J is TRBJ1-4; D might be TRBD1 (5 bases). This CDR3 comprises 12 residues. CDR1 and CDR2 from the germline V gene are SQVTM and ANQGSEA. Trimming pared 7 bases from V and 7 bases from J, leaving 13 bases between.

The CDR3 region is CASSLEAGDEQYF. CDR3 DNA: TGTGCCAGCAGCTTAGAGGCAGGGGACGAGCAGTACTTC. The J gene is TRBJ2-7, the V gene TRBV7-9; a weak D match, TRBD1 (6 bases). Germline loops: CDR1 SEHNR, CDR2 FQNEAQ (reference sequence). Trimming cost V 1 base and J 5 bases, with 9 bases left between them. The CDR3 is made up of 13 amino acids.

The chain couples TRBV5-1 to TRBJ2-5, with 7 bases aligning to TRBD1. This CDR3 spans 14 amino acids. The V gene end was trimmed by 0 bases and the J gene end by 4 bases; junction bases not matched to a gene: 3. Germline values: CDR1 SGHRS, CDR2 YFSETQ. The CDR3 reads CASSLGGGVETQYF. The CDR3 nucleotides read TGCGCCAGCAGCTTGGGAGGGGGCGTAGAGACCCAGTACTTC. The full variable domain, its missing parts supplied by reference TRBV5-1 and TRBJ2-5, is KAGVTQTPRYLIKTRGQQVTLSCSPISGHRSVSWYQQTPGQGLQFLFEYFSETQRNKGNFPGRFSGRQFSNSRSEMNVSTLELGDSALYLCASSLGGGVETQYFGPGTRLLVL.

The chain recombines TRBV5-1 with TRBJ2-5, with 11 bases matching TRBD2. The CDR3 loop spans 14 amino acids. Unmatched junction bases numbered 1, after V lost 5 bases and J lost 1 base. Germline-derived CDR1 and CDR2 are SGHRS and YFSETQ. CDR3 sequence (DNA): TGCGCCAGCAGGCTAGCGGGGGGCCAAGAGACCCAGTACTTC. It translates to CASRLAGGQETQYF.

The chain couples TRBV29-1 to TRBJ2-7, with a weak D call TRBD1 (6 bases). Germline CDR1 SQVTM, CDR2 ANQGSEA. The V end lost 1 base, the J end lost 2 bases, and 9 bases lay between the germline ends. The CDR3 runs 13 residues. In DNA form, the CDR3 reads TGCAGCGTTGAAGGGCAGGGGACCTACGAGCAGTACTTC. It is translated as CSVEGQGTYEQYF.

This clone has a single count. The J gene is TRBJ2-7, the V gene TRBV4-3; 8 bases agree with TRBD1. This CDR3 has 14 residues. Germline V CDR1 and CDR2: LGHNA, YSLEER. The junction had 7 bases not matched to a gene; V was cut back by 4 bases and J by 5 bases. The CDR3 nucleotides read TGCGCCAGCAGCCTTTCGGACAGGGAGGACGAGCAGTACTTC. Translating it yields CASSLSDREDEQYF.

The sample holds a few counts of this clone. The chain employs TRBV6-1 and TRBJ2-5; 8 bases agree with TRBD1. V gave up 5 bases and J gave up 4 bases; unmatched junction bases: 3. The CDR3 spans 13 residues. The germline CDR1 and CDR2 sequences are MNHNS and SASEGT. CDR3 loop: CASSRDRGETQYF. DNA for the CDR3: TGTGCCAGCAGTAGAGACAGGGGAGAGACCCAGTACTTC.

This clone was observed a single time. The chain is built from TRBV9 and TRBJ2-5; 7 bases agree with TRBD2. Per germline, CDR1 SGDLS and CDR2 YYNGEE. The CDR3 runs 15 residues. Germline trimming cut 0 bases from V and 5 bases from J; bases unmatched to any gene: 7. The CDR3 loop is CASSVGVGEGETQYF. The CDR3 nucleotides read TGTGCCAGCAGCGTAGGGGTAGGGGAGGGGGAGACCCAGTACTTC.

The chain employs TRBV19 and TRBJ1-1; TRBD1 matches 10 bases. This CDR3 contains 14 residues. V shed 2 bases, J shed 4 bases, and the junction held 1 base outside the gene matches. The germline V gene has CDR1 LNHDA and CDR2 SQIVND (reference sequence). In DNA form, the CDR3 reads TGTGCCAGTAGTATAAGGGACAGGGGCACTGAAGCTTTCTTT. Protein product: CASSIRDRGTEAFF.

The genes are TRBV25-1 and TRBJ1-4; D is ambiguous. CDR1 is MGHDK and CDR2 is SYGVNS in the germline V gene. The CDR3 sequence is 14 residues long. V lost 2 bases, J lost 3 bases, and 7 bases lay in between. The CDR3 DNA sequence: TGTGCCAGCAGTGAAGTGGGCGCTAATGAAAAACTGTTTTTT. It yields the protein CASSEVGANEKLFF.

V usage is TRBV5-1 and J usage is TRBJ1-2, with D possibly TRBD1 on 5 matching bases. Deletions cut 0 bases from V and 5 bases from J, with 14 bases between. Looked up from germline, CDR1 is SGHRS and CDR2 is YFSETQ. The CDR3 has 15 residues. The CDR3 reads CASSLGPREGYGYTF. CDR3 bases: TGCGCCAGCAGCTTGGGCCCCAGGGAGGGGTATGGCTACACCTTC.